This TCR beta chain was found in a study of T cells after yellow fever vaccination. Whole-study findings and limits: CD4 and CD8 compartments shared a small share of clonotypes, likely from convergent recombination. Boosting was followed by the reappearance of most primary-vaccination clones (about 97% CD4, around 86% CD8).

To note about this clonotype: Its antigen is not known.

Unmatched junction bases numbered 7, after V lost 8 bases and J lost 3 bases. The CDR3 contains 15 residues. The germline V gene has CDR1 MNHEY and CDR2 SVGAGI. TCRdb re-called the 5' RACE reads with MiXCR, one entry per CDR3 protein. The sample holds over 300,000 distinct CDR3 sequences, approximately 3.8% seen once. The source of this sequence is a man between 18 and 35 years old who received the YFV17D yellow fever vaccine. The sample in question was PBMCs, obtained on the day of the yellow fever booster vaccination. The genes are TRBV6-5 and TRBJ2-2; 9 nucleotides match TRBD1. CDR3 nucleotides: TGTGCCAGCCGCAAGAGACAGGGGGACACCGGGGAGCTGTTTTTT. It translates to CASRKRQGDTGELFF.